This T cell receptor beta chain came from a study of shared clonotypes between healthy human individuals. Whole-study context: Contributing individuals were two females and three males aged 18 to 49. Broader study findings: Only a few donors were included, so the genetic and exposure-history diversity represented was limited. What naive subsets generally showed was a larger estimated richness than memory subsets showed.

On this clone itself: Its specificity is not known.

The assay was carried out at the deep level. The assay was immunoSEQ multiplex PCR, and TCRdb's table has in-frame clones only and misses some. Among a few million clones listed, around 93% were seen once. The TCR comes from a man between 18 and 29 years old in good health. Some clones in this sample may be carry-over from other donors' samples. Sequences were obtained from naive CD4+ T cells from PBMCs. Subset: CD45RA+ positively selected.

In DNA, the CDR3 is TGCGCCAGCAGCGGTCTAGCGGGGTCCTCCTACGAGCAGTACTTC. It encodes CASSGLAGSSYEQYF. The chain couples TRBV5-1 to TRBJ2-7; 9 bases line up with TRBD2. CDR3 length: 15 amino acids. Per germline, CDR1 SGHRS and CDR2 YFSETQ. V lost 4 bases and J lost 0; bases outside the gene matches: 5.